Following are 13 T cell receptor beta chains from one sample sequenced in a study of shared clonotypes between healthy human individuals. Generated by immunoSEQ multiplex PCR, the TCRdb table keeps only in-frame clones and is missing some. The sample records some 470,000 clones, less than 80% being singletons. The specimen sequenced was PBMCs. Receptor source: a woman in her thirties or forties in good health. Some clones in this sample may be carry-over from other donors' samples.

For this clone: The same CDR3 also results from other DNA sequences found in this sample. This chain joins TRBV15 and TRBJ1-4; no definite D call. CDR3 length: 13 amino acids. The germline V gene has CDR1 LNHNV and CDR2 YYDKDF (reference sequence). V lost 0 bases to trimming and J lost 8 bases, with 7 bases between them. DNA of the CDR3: TGTGCCACCAGCAGAGATCTCGGAGAAAAACTGTTTTTT. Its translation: CATSRDLGEKLFF.

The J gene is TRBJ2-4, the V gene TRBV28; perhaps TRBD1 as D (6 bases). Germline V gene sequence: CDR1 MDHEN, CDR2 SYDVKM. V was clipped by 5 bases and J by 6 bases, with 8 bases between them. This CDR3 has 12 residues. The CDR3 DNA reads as TGTGCCAGCAGTATACAGGGAAACATTCAGTACTTC. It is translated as CASSIQGNIQYF.

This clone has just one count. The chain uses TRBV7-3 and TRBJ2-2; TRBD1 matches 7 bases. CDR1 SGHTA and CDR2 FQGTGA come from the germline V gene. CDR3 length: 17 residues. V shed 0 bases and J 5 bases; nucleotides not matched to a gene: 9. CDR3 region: CASSLTQGFLGTGELFF. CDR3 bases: TGTGCCAGCAGCTTAACACAGGGGTTCTTAGGTACCGGGGAGCTGTTTTTT.

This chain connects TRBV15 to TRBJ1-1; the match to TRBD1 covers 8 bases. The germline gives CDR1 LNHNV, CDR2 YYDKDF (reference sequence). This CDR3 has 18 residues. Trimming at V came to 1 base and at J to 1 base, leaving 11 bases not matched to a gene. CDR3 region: CATSRADRVPGPNTEAFF. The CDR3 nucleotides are TGTGCCACCAGCAGAGCGGACAGGGTACCCGGTCCGAACACTGAAGCTTTCTTT.

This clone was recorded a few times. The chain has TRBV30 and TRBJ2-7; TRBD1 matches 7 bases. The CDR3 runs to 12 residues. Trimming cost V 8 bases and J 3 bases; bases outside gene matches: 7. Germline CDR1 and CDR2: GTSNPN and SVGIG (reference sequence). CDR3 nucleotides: TGTGCCGGCCGGGACAGCCGCTACGAGCAGTACTTC. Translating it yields CAGRDSRYEQYF.

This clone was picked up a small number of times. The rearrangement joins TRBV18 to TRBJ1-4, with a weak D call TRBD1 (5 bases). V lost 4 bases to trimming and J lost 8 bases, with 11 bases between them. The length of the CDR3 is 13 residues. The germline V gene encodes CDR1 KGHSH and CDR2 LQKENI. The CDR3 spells CASSRTRDEKLFF. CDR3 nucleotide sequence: TGTGCCAGCTCACGGACCAGGGACGAAAAACTGTTTTTT.

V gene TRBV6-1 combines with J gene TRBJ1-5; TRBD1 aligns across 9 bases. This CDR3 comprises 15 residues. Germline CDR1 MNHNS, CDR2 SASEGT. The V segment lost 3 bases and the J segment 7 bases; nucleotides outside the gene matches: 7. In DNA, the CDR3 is TGTGCCAGCAGTGATGGGACAGGGAGGAGGCAGCCCCAGCATTTT. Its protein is CASSDGTGRRQPQHF.

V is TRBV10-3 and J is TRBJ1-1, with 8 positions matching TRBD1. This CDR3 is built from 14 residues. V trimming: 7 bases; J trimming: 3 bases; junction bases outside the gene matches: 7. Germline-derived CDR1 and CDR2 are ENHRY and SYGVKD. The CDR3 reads CAIKRQGRDTEAFF. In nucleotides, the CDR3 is TGTGCCATCAAGAGACAGGGGAGGGACACTGAAGCTTTCTTT.

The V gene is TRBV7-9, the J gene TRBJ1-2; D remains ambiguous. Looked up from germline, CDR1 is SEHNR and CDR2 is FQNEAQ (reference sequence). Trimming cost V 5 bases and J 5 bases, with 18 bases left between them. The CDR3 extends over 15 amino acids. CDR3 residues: CASSRDVGLGYGYTF. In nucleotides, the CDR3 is TGTGCCAGCAGCAGAGACGTCGGTTTGGGGTATGGCTACACCTTC.

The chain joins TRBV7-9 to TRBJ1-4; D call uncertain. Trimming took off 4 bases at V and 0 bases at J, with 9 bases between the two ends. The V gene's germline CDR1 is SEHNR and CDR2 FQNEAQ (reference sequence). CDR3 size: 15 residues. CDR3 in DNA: TGTGCCAGCAGCTCGGGAGGTCCAACTAATGAAAAACTGTTTTTT. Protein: CASSSGGPTNEKLFF.

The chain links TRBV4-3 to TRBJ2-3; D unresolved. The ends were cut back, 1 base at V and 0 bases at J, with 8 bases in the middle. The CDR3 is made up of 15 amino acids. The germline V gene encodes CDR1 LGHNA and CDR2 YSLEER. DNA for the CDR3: TGCGCCAGCAGCCAAGTTCAGAGAAGCACAGATACGCAGTATTTT. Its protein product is CASSQVQRSTDTQYF.

The CDR3 nucleotides read TGTGCCAGTAGTATCGGGGCGGGAGTGAACGAGCAGTACTTC. Protein: CASSIGAGVNEQYF. The chain uses TRBV19 and TRBJ2-7; 7 positions agree with TRBD2. Germline CDR1 is LNHDA and CDR2 is SQIVND (reference sequence). Trimming took 3 bases from V and 5 from J; bases not matched to a gene: 7. CDR3 length: 14 amino acids.

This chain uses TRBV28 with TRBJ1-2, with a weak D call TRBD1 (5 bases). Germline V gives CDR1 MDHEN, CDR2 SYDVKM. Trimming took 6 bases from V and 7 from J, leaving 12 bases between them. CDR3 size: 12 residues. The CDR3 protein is CASRPGRLGYTF. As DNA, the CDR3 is TGTGCCAGCAGGCCGGGACGTCTTGGCTACACCTTC.